This T cell receptor beta chain was sequenced during a study of blood T cell repertoires in COVID-19. The authors' processing: The authors estimated nucleated cell counts from reference gene primer amplification. Measured with immunoSEQ multiplex PCR; TCRdb has only the in-frame clones, and not every one. V and J calls and clone size are given by that table; D and trimming were obtained from the DNA. The profile covers about 80,000 clones, with around 88% appearing a single time and over 30% taken by the ten largest. V was pared by 0 bases and J by 13 bases, with 16 bases between. There are 14 residues in the CDR3. Germline loops: CDR1 SGDLS, CDR2 YYNGEE.

This clonotype was sampled from a man older than 75 with active or convalescent COVID-19. V gene TRBV9 combines with J gene TRBJ1-4, with D unresolved. Sequencing was performed on peripheral blood. The chain's CDR3 is CASSVEDRREVLFF. As DNA, the CDR3 is TGTGCCAGCAGCGTAGAAGATCGGAGGGAAGTACTGTTTTTT.